This T cell receptor beta chain was retrieved from a study of beta chain features in type 1 diabetes. The study, taken as a whole, reports: A pattern of fewer insertions and more deletions at VDJ junctions was seen in type 1 diabetes patients. A PCR bias possibly favoring shorter templates would apply equally to patients and controls. All four CD4+ subsets from Type 1 diabetes patients carried moderately but significantly shorter TCRB CDR3s.

Isolated RNA was reverse transcribed in full, so expressed TCRB transcripts were sequenced. The protocol was immunoSEQ multiplex PCR, while the TCRdb copy is restricted to in-frame clones and leaves out a portion. In the table there are about 240,000 clones, around 14% of which are singletons. With regard to this clone: Its antigen is still unknown.

There are 12 residues in the CDR3. The V gene's germline CDR1 is SGHDN and CDR2 FVKESK. Deletions cut 1 base from V and 4 bases from J, with 4 bases between. The source material was naive CD4+ T cells from blood. The chain couples TRBV14 to TRBJ2-5; D is unclear. The clonotype comes from a young man with type 1 diabetes. CDR3 sequence: CASSQAGETQYF. The CDR3 region has the DNA TGTGCCAGCAGCCAAGCAGGAGAGACCCAGTACTTC. Full variable domain (rest looked up from reference TRBV14 and TRBJ2-5): EAGVTQFPSHSVIEKGQTVTLRCDPISGHDNLYWYRRVMGKEIKFLLHFVKESKQDESGMPNNRFLAERTGGTYSTLKVQPAELEDSGVYFCASSQAGETQYFGPGTRLLVL.